The 24 T cell receptor beta chains presented below share a single source sample, sequenced in a study of stem cell transplantation in POMP-related autoinflammatory disease. Libraries were prepared by immunoSEQ multiplex PCR; TCRdb keeps only in-frame clonotypes and omits some of them. The sample comprises tens of thousands of clones, approximately 90% of which are singletons, and 0.5% to 0.85% rests with the top ten. The sequencing used CD4+ T cells from PBMCs, collected after stem cell transplantation. The source of these receptors is a human patient with POMP-related autoinflammation and immune dysregulation (PRAID). Certain T cells may be donor cells from the graft.

The rearrangement links TRBV5-8 to TRBJ1-1; 7 bases match TRBD1. After removal of 2 bases from V and 3 bases from J, the junction contained 7 bases not matched to a gene. Germline values: CDR1 SGHTS, CDR2 YDEGEE. The CDR3 loop spans 15 amino acids. The CDR3 DNA reads TGTGCCAGCAGCTTCCCCCCCGGGACAGACACTGAAGCTTTCTTT. Encoded protein: CASSFPPGTDTEAFF.

DNA for the CDR3: TGTGCCACCTTCTCCCGGGACAAAGGCTACGAGCAGTACTTC. This codes for CATFSRDKGYEQYF. The rearrangement uses TRBV6-5 and TRBJ2-7; a possible D gene is TRBD1 (6 bases). Trimming removed 10 bases at V and 3 bases at J, with 19 bases between. The germline V gene has CDR1 MNHEY and CDR2 SVGAGI. The CDR3 runs to 14 residues.

The chain is built from TRBV12-3 or TRBV12-4 and TRBJ1-5; D unclear. Trimming shortened V by 2 bases and J by 4 bases, and 3 bases separated the two germline ends. This CDR3 comprises 12 residues. This CDR3 reads CASSLWNQPQHF. CDR3 sequence (DNA): TGTGCCAGCAGTTTATGGAATCAGCCCCAGCATTTT.

V is TRBV12-3 or TRBV12-4 and J is TRBJ1-1; a weak D match, TRBD1 (5 bases). This CDR3 spans 12 amino acids. V lost 2 bases, J lost 5 bases, and 6 bases lay in between. CDR3 sequence reads: CASSLWGTEAFF. The CDR3 DNA is TGTGCCAGCAGTTTATGGGGGACTGAAGCTTTCTTT.

This chain links TRBV5-4 with TRBJ2-3; D possibly corresponds to TRBD2 (7 bases). Trimming pared 3 bases from V and 1 base from J, leaving 12 bases between. Germline CDR1 is SGHNT and CDR2 is YYREEE (reference sequence). The CDR3 is 15 residues long. The CDR3 here is CASSWGGLGTDTQYF. The CDR3 DNA reads as TGTGCCAGCAGCTGGGGGGGCCTTGGCACAGATACGCAGTATTTT.

The chain uses TRBV4-1 and TRBJ2-5, with 8 bases that match TRBD2. This CDR3 contains 16 residues. Trimming removed 1 base from V and 5 bases from J; junction bases left unmatched: 9. CDR1 is MGHRA, CDR2 YSYEKL, per germline. This CDR3 is CASSQGQRGGRETQYF. CDR3 bases: TGCGCCAGCAGCCAAGGCCAACGGGGGGGCCGGGAGACCCAGTACTTC.

This clone was detected only once. CDR3 nucleotides: TGCGCCAGCGGACTAGCGGACTTATACAATGAGCAGTTCTTC. Protein sequence: CASGLADLYNEQFF. The chain couples TRBV5-1 to TRBJ2-1; 10 bases agree with TRBD2. Unmatched junction bases numbered 5, after V lost 7 bases and J lost 4 bases. The CDR3 is 14 residues long. Germline CDR1 is SGHRS and CDR2 is YFSETQ.

The chain has TRBV4-1 and TRBJ1-5, with 9 bases aligning to TRBD1. After removal of 4 bases from V and 2 bases from J, the junction contained 6 bases not matched to a gene. Germline CDR1 reads MGHRA; CDR2 reads YSYEKL. This CDR3 comprises 16 residues. The CDR3 protein is CASSPRTGEGNQPQHF. The CDR3 nucleotides are TGCGCCAGCAGCCCGAGGACAGGGGAGGGCAATCAGCCCCAGCATTTT.

The chain carries TRBV2 and TRBJ1-5, with 7 bases identical to TRBD1. The CDR3 sequence is 14 residues long. CDR1 is SNHLY and CDR2 is FYNNEI in the germline V gene. V gave up 5 bases and J gave up 6 bases; unmatched junction bases: 7. Here the CDR3 reads CASSSDRAGQPQHF. In nucleotides, the CDR3 is TGTGCCAGCAGTAGTGACAGGGCAGGTCAGCCCCAGCATTTT.

The CDR3 DNA sequence: TGTGCCATCACACAGGGTGTCGTTGGTGAGCAGTTCTTC. This sequence encodes CAITQGVVGEQFF. This sequence joins TRBV10-3 and TRBJ2-1; D perhaps matches TRBD1 (6 bases). Germline CDR1 and CDR2: ENHRY and SYGVKD. The CDR3 runs 13 residues. Trimming stripped 7 bases from V and 9 bases from J, with 16 bases between.

The chain uses TRBV6-1 and TRBJ1-6; no definite D call. Between the trimmed V and J ends, which lost 0 bases and 9 bases, there was a span of 6 bases. The CDR3 loop spans 13 amino acids. The V gene's germline CDR1 is MNHNS and CDR2 SASEGT. The CDR3 protein is CASSEASVSPLHF. CDR3 nucleotide sequence: TGTGCCAGCAGTGAAGCATCGGTTTCACCCCTCCACTTT.

Only one count was recorded for this clone. V is TRBV5-1 and J is TRBJ2-5; D might be TRBD1 (5 bases). V lost 1 base and J 4 bases, leaving 8 bases between the germline ends. Per the germline V gene, CDR1 is SGHRS and CDR2 is YFSETQ. This CDR3 is built from 13 residues. The CDR3 DNA follows: TGCGCCAGCAGCTTGCGGCAGGGAGAGACCCAGTACTTC. Protein product: CASSLRQGETQYF.

CDR3 residues: CASNPWGTSGNTIYF. The CDR3 DNA reads as TGTGCCAGCAACCCCTGGGGCACCTCTGGAAACACCATATATTTT. The chain couples TRBV5-5 to TRBJ1-3; maybe TRBD1 (5 bases). The V end lost 6 bases, the J end lost 0 bases, and 13 bases lay between the germline ends. The CDR3 spans 15 residues. Germline CDR1 reads SGHKS; CDR2 reads YYEKEE (reference sequence). The entire variable domain, with the rest obtained from reference TRBV5-5 and TRBJ1-3, is as follows: DAGVTQSPTHLIKTRGQQVTLRCSPISGHKSVSWYQQVLGQGPQFIFQYYEKEERGRGNFPDRFSARQFPNYSSELNVNALLLGDSALYLCASNPWGTSGNTIYFGEGSWLTVV.

This clone was recorded a few times. This rearrangement joins TRBV10-3 to TRBJ1-4; no reliable D call. The germline gives CDR1 ENHRY, CDR2 SYGVKD. This CDR3 has 15 amino acids. V gave up 3 bases and J gave up 6 bases, with 14 bases separating them. In nucleotides, the CDR3 is TGTGCCATCAGTGACACCGGAGAGGGCTATGAAAAACTGTTTTTT. It specifies CAISDTGEGYEKLFF.

The chain couples TRBV29-1 to TRBJ1-2, with a possible D match to TRBD1 (5 bases). Germline assignment: CDR1 SQVTM and CDR2 ANQGSEA. This CDR3 contains 14 residues. With 2 bases removed from V and 1 base from J, the gap between germline ends came to 11 bases. The DNA for the CDR3 is TGCAGCGTTGAATATTCAGGGATTAACTATGGCTACACCTTC. This sequence encodes CSVEYSGINYGYTF.

The chain links TRBV3-1 (or the pseudogene TRBV3-2) to TRBJ2-2; 7 positions match TRBD2. Germline loops: CDR1 LGHDT, CDR2 YNNKEL (reference sequence). The CDR3 is 13 residues long. The V gene end was trimmed by 4 bases and the J gene end by 5 bases; junction bases not matched to a gene: 1. The CDR3 loop is CASSPAGTGELFF. The CDR3 region has the DNA TGTGCCAGCAGCCCAGCGGGAACCGGGGAGCTGTTTTTT.

The CDR3, as DNA: TGTGCCAGCTCACCAAAACAGGTCCAAGAGACCCAGTACTTC. This gives the protein CASSPKQVQETQYF. V and J are TRBV18 and TRBJ2-5; a weak D match, TRBD1 (5 bases). This CDR3 is 14 amino acids long. V lost 2 bases to trimming and J lost 1 base, with 8 bases between them. The germline gives CDR1 KGHSH, CDR2 LQKENI.

The chain links TRBV15 to TRBJ2-2; D possibly corresponds to TRBD1 (5 bases). Trimming pared 2 bases from V and 6 bases from J, leaving 13 bases between. The CDR3 length is 15 residues. Germline V gives CDR1 LNHNV, CDR2 YYDKDF (reference sequence). This CDR3 is CATSRIGVGPGELFF. CDR3 nucleotides: TGTGCCACCAGCAGAATAGGGGTAGGACCCGGGGAGCTGTTTTTT.

This clone was picked up one time. The CDR3 loop reads CASSYVDTTYEQYF. DNA for the CDR3: TGTGCCAGCAGTTATGTAGACACCACCTACGAGCAGTACTTC. The chain recombines TRBV6-5 with TRBJ2-7; D not certain. V was pared by 3 bases and J by 2 bases, with 11 bases between. The germline V gene has CDR1 MNHEY and CDR2 SVGAGI. This CDR3 contains 14 residues.

The CDR3 nucleotides are TGTGCCAGCTCACTGACACCCCTCAGCAACTATGGCTACACCTTC. Translated, it gives CASSLTPLSNYGYTF. The chain carries TRBV18 and TRBJ1-2; no firm D call. Per germline, CDR1 KGHSH and CDR2 LQKENI. Trimming removed 4 bases at V and 2 bases at J, with 14 bases between. This CDR3 has 15 amino acids.

This clone occurred once. This chain joins TRBV10-3 and TRBJ2-7, with 8 bases matching TRBD1. The CDR3 is 14 amino acids. Trimming cost V 5 bases and J 2 bases; bases outside gene matches: 5. Per the germline V gene, CDR1 is ENHRY and CDR2 is SYGVKD. CDR3 sequence: CAISPGQGPYEQYV. The CDR3 DNA sequence: TGTGCCATCAGTCCCGGACAGGGTCCCTACGAGCAGTACGTC.

This clone was seen a few times. The genes are TRBV6-6 and TRBJ1-6, with 9 bases fitting TRBD1. Germline values: CDR1 MNHNY, CDR2 SVGAGI (reference sequence). V lost 2 bases to trimming and J lost 5 bases; unmatched junction nucleotides: 1. The CDR3 is made up of 15 amino acids. The CDR3 DNA reads TGTGCCAGCAGTTACGGGACAGGGAATAATTCACCCCTCCACTTT. This translates into CASSYGTGNNSPLHF.

This clone occurred once. This chain links TRBV12-3 or TRBV12-4 with TRBJ1-2, with TRBD1 matching 8 bases. Trimming took 1 base from V and 9 from J; bases not matched to a gene: 4. This CDR3 spans 13 amino acids. The chain's CDR3 is CASSLGQGPSYTF. CDR3 nucleotides: TGTGCCAGCAGTTTAGGACAGGGGCCGAGCTACACCTTC.

This chain joins TRBV3-1 (or the pseudogene TRBV3-2) and TRBJ2-3; 9 positions match TRBD1. Germline lookup yields CDR1 LGHDT and CDR2 YNNKEL (reference sequence). The CDR3 contains 18 residues. The ends lost 3 bases at V and 1 base at J; junction bases unmatched: 11. The CDR3 loop reads CASSQAGTGFYGTDTQYF. The CDR3 region has the DNA TGTGCCAGCAGCCAGGCCGGGACAGGGTTCTATGGCACAGATACGCAGTATTTT.